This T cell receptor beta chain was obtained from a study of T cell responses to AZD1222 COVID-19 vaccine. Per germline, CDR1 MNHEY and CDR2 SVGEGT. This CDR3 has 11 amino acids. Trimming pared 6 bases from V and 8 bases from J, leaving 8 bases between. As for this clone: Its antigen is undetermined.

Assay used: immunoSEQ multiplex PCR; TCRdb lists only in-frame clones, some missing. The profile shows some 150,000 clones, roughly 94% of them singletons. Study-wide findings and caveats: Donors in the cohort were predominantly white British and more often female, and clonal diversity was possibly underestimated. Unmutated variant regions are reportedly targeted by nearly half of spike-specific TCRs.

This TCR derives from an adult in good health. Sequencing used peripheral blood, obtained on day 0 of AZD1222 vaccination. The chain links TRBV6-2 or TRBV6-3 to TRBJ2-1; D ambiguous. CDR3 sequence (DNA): TGTGCCAGCAGCCTTCGGGATGAGCAGTTCTTC. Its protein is CASSLRDEQFF.